This TCR beta chain was identified during a study of CD8+ T cells in alopecia areata (dated by TCRdb to 2017 to 2018). The study in broad terms: Female C3H/HeJ recipients, about 7-10 weeks old, were grafted with skin from C3H/HeJ donors with spontaneous alopecia (roughly 6-13 months old). To study T cell clonal expansion in alopecia areata, the researchers applied high-throughput TCRbeta sequencing to both the C3H/HeJ mouse model and human patients. The RNA source kit depended on sample type: the PAXgene miRNA kit for fixed scalp, the miRNeasy kit for PBMCs, and the RNeasy kit for mouse skin. Clonality in the scalp was compared among normal scalp (n=4), patchy alopecia areata scalp (n=8), and alopecia totalis/universalis scalp (n=8). Amplification of TCRbeta CDR3 regions was done by immunoSEQ multiplex PCR using 35 Vbeta forward primers and 13 Jbeta reverse primers. In humans, TCRbeta sequencing was performed on scalp tissue and on sorted CD4+ and CD8+ peripheral blood T cells from healthy controls and from patients with patchy or totalis/universalis alopecia areata. Here is what the overall study found, with its caveats: Compared with normal scalp, lesional scalp had higher clonality and more expanded CD8+ clones, particularly in alopecia totalis/universalis, a pattern that suggests antigenic drive. Compared with mice, TCR sequences shared between patients were less clear, possibly partly because of HLA diversity across the patient population. Unlike mouse skin, where gammadelta T cells dominate, normal human skin contains resident alphabeta T cells that get sequenced too, which complicates analysis of the scalp TCR repertoire.

Library prep was done by the immunoSEQ multiplex PCR assay. RNA was extracted from all samples and reverse transcribed into cDNA, which served as template for TCR sequencing. SuperScript III was used for first-strand cDNA synthesis, primed with a 2:1 mix of oligo-dT and random hexamers. A synthetic immune receptor repertoire was used to gauge amplification bias, and whatever bias remained was removed computationally. Libraries were sequenced on Illumina HiSeq with 60 bp reads covering the CDR3, read from J toward V. The paper's processing steps were these. After raw reads were preprocessed to remove errors, the CDR3 was defined following IMGT conventions as running from the conserved cysteine to phenylalanine. Clonality was computed by normalizing Shannon entropy by log2 of the number of productive unique TCRs and subtracting the result from 1. Whether scalp clones were CD4 or CD8 was inferred by matching scalp TCRbeta sequences against CD4 and CD8 repertoires sorted from blood. TCRdb mirrors the immuneACCESS table, restricted to in-frame sequences. Some clones are absent from its copies; in checked studies, under half trace to an unresolved V gene, and the reason for the others is unknown. V and J calls and clone size are copied from that table; D and trimming were computed from the DNA. For this sample, about 110,000 clones are listed, none of them singletons. The ten largest clones take up about 20% of the sample.

This clone was recorded a few times. Which antigen it targets is not known. Because this receptor comes from a mouse, its gene names and germline sequences follow the mouse reference. The CDR3 extends 4 residues past the end of the read, so its final part is completed from the germline J gene. Reading from cysteine to phenylalanine, the CDR3 counts 15 amino acids. Part of the CDR3 DNA is given, 33 bases translated from base 1. The germline V gene provides CDR1 MNHDT and CDR2 YYDKIL. The junction shows trimming of 5 bases on V and 0 bases on J, and the gene matches do not reach 4 bases of it. The chain couples TRBV17 to TRBJ1-1, and TRBD1 matches 9 of the central bases. Sequenced material: lesional skin. The receptor's source is a C3H/HeJ mouse with alopecia areata. Members of this strain share the MHC haplotype H2-k. The CDR3 protein is CASSDWDRANTEVFF. CDR3 bases read: TGTGCTAGCAGTGACTGGGACAGGGCAAACACA.